The 26 T cell receptor beta chains below come from one sample, sequenced in a study of blood T cell repertoires in COVID-19. This table comes from immunoSEQ multiplex PCR, and its TCRdb copy is limited to in-frame clones, with some not included. The table has about 200,000 clones, around 80% seen once. The sequencing input was peripheral blood. Receptor source: a human donor with acute or convalescent COVID-19. The donor label of this sample is uncertain.

The chain recombines TRBV7-2 with TRBJ2-1; 14 nucleotides match TRBD2. The V gene end was trimmed by 5 bases and the J gene end by 3 bases; junction bases not matched to a gene: 6. There are 17 residues in the CDR3. Germline assignment: CDR1 SGHTA and CDR2 FQGNSA. CDR3 sequence (DNA): TGTGCCAGCAGCCCAAGACTAGCGGGAGGGGTCTACAATGAGCAGTTCTTC. Its translation: CASSPRLAGGVYNEQFF. Combining the CDR3 with reference TRBV7-2 and TRBJ2-1 gives the whole variable domain GAGVSQSPSNKVTEKGKDVELRCDPISGHTALYWYRQSLGQGLEFLIYFQGNSAPDKSGLPSDRFSAERTGGSVSTLTIQRTQQEDSAVYLCASSPRLAGGVYNEQFFGPGTRLTVL.

This chain uses TRBV2 with TRBJ2-7; D perhaps matches TRBD1 (5 bases). The CDR3 length is 14 residues. Germline lookup yields CDR1 SNHLY and CDR2 FYNNEI. Deletions cut 4 bases from V and 6 bases from J, with 16 bases between. CDR3 DNA: TGTGCCAGCAGTGTAGGGGCTTCGCGGTCCGAGCAGTACTTC. Amino acid sequence: CASSVGASRSEQYF.

Turning to this clone: Within the sample, other DNA sequences also encode this same CDR3. The chain has TRBV5-1 and TRBJ2-3; 8 nucleotides match TRBD1. Germline assignment: CDR1 SGHRS and CDR2 YFSETQ. J gave up 3 bases and V 0 bases, and 3 bases lay outside the gene matches. The CDR3 extends over 15 amino acids. The CDR3 DNA is TGCGCCAGCAGCTTGGGGACAGGGCGGACAGATACGCAGTATTTT. As protein: CASSLGTGRTDTQYF.

This sequence joins TRBV5-1 and TRBJ2-2; possible D gene TRBD1, 6 bases. This CDR3 comprises 16 residues. V lost 0 bases and J lost 0, with 9 bases in between. Germline V gene sequence: CDR1 SGHRS, CDR2 YFSETQ. The CDR3 DNA reads as TGCGCCAGCAGCTTGGTACCAGGGGCGAACACCGGGGAGCTGTTTTTT. This translates into CASSLVPGANTGELFF.

J is TRBJ2-5 and V is TRBV2, with a weak D call TRBD2 (5 bases). Trimming cost V 7 bases and J 5 bases, with 17 bases left between them. Germline CDR1 and CDR2: SNHLY and FYNNEI. The CDR3 runs 14 residues. The CDR3 sequence: CASTGSLRGETQYF. As DNA, the CDR3 is TGTGCCAGCACCGGGTCACTTCGAGGGGAGACCCAGTACTTC.

The chain carries TRBV12-3 or TRBV12-4 and TRBJ2-7; D uncertain. The ends were cut back, 2 bases at V and 6 bases at J, with 5 bases in the middle. This CDR3 contains 11 residues. The CDR3 loop reads CASSLSTEQYF. CDR3 coding DNA: TGTGCCAGCAGTTTAAGCACCGAGCAGTACTTC.

The chain employs TRBV27 and TRBJ2-1; unclear D gene. Trimming stripped 6 bases from V and 3 bases from J, with 6 bases between. This CDR3 spans 12 amino acids. The germline CDR1 and CDR2 sequences are MNHEY and SMNVEV (reference sequence). The CDR3 bases are TGTGCCAGCAGGCAGGACTACAATGAGCAGTTCTTC. Translating it yields CASRQDYNEQFF.

The chain combines TRBV19 with TRBJ1-2; 8 nucleotides line up with TRBD1. CDR3 size: 16 residues. The ends lost 3 bases at V and 4 bases at J; junction bases unmatched: 10. Germline lookup yields CDR1 LNHDA and CDR2 SQIVND (reference sequence). The CDR3 coding sequence is TGTGCCAGTAGTATCACGCCAGGGGGCGATAGCTATGGCTACACCTTC. It translates to CASSITPGGDSYGYTF.

V is TRBV4-1 and J is TRBJ2-7; 10 bases match TRBD1. V shed 0 bases, J shed 6 bases, and the junction held 8 bases outside the gene matches. The CDR3 covers 16 residues. Germline V gives CDR1 MGHRA, CDR2 YSYEKL. The CDR3 nucleotides read TGCGCCAGCAGCCAAGATCGGGGACAGGGGCCCGGCGAGCAGTACTTC. It is translated as CASSQDRGQGPGEQYF.

CDR3 sequence (DNA): TGTGCCAGCAGGGGACAGGGAGGGGAAAAACTGTTTTTT. Its translation is CASRGQGGEKLFF. The genes are TRBV12-3 or TRBV12-4 and TRBJ1-4; TRBD1 aligns across 9 bases. The V and J ends lost 6 bases and 8 bases, in that order; junction bases with no gene match: 4. This CDR3 spans 13 amino acids.

The chain recombines TRBV6-5 with TRBJ2-1, with 9 positions matching TRBD2. Germline trimming cut 2 bases from V and 0 bases from J; bases unmatched to any gene: 2. The CDR3 consists of 16 residues. Germline V gives CDR1 MNHEY, CDR2 SVGAGI. The CDR3 sequence is CASSYRSGSSYNEQFF. CDR3 DNA sequence: TGTGCCAGCAGTTACCGTAGCGGGAGCTCCTACAATGAGCAGTTCTTC.

This rearrangement joins TRBV12-3 or TRBV12-4 to TRBJ2-2, with D maybe TRBD1 (5 bases). The CDR3 totals 13 residues. V lost 6 bases, J lost 6 bases, and 11 bases lay in between. DNA for the CDR3: TGTGCCAGCAGAATCAGGGAAGCCGGGGAGCTGTTTTTT. Protein: CASRIREAGELFF.

Written as DNA, the CDR3 is TGTGCCAGTAGCCTTAGGACTAGCGGGAGTCGTGAGCAGTACTTC. Translation: CASSLRTSGSREQYF. The chain links TRBV19 to TRBJ2-7, with 13 bases lining up with TRBD2. Per germline, CDR1 LNHDA and CDR2 SQIVND (reference sequence). V shed 6 bases, J shed 7 bases, and the junction held 9 bases outside the gene matches. The CDR3 has 15 residues.

The chain uses TRBV12-3 or TRBV12-4 and TRBJ1-1; 7 bases line up with TRBD1. This CDR3 has 12 amino acids. V trimming: 7 bases; J trimming: 4 bases; junction bases outside the gene matches: 3. CDR3 amino acids: CASTPGGTEAFF. Written as DNA, the CDR3 is TGTGCCAGCACCCCAGGGGGCACTGAAGCTTTCTTT.

The V gene is TRBV7-2, the J gene TRBJ2-6; D not certain. The germline gives CDR1 SGHTA, CDR2 FQGNSA. V shed 5 bases and J shed 0 bases, with 8 bases lying between them. This CDR3 is 15 amino acids long. CDR3 residues: CASSTTYSGANVLTF. CDR3 DNA sequence: TGTGCCAGCAGCACGACTTACTCTGGGGCCAACGTCCTGACTTTC.

The chain combines TRBV5-4 with TRBJ1-2; tentatively, D is TRBD1 (5 bases). V was clipped by 1 base and J by 6 bases, with 10 bases between them. The germline gives CDR1 SGHNT, CDR2 YYREEE (reference sequence). The CDR3 is 13 amino acids. In DNA form, the CDR3 reads TGTGCCAGCAGCTTGCAGGGATCGGATGGCTACACCTTC. This translates into CASSLQGSDGYTF.

The chain joins TRBV7-2 to TRBJ2-1, with 10 bases that match TRBD2. This CDR3 has 17 amino acids. With V trimmed by 1 base and J by 8 bases, 11 bases remained unmatched. The germline V gene encodes CDR1 SGHTA and CDR2 FQGNSA. The CDR3 protein is CASSLVRTSGSGDEQFF. CDR3 sequence (DNA): TGTGCCAGCAGCTTAGTCAGGACTAGCGGTTCAGGCGATGAGCAGTTCTTC.

The V call is TRBV7-2, the J call TRBJ2-7; maybe TRBD2 (5 bases). V shed 2 bases and J shed 2 bases, with 10 bases lying between them. Germline-derived CDR1 and CDR2 are SGHTA and FQGNSA. The CDR3 spans 14 residues. The CDR3 is CASSLSSPAYEQYF. CDR3 nucleotide sequence: TGTGCCAGCAGCTTATCTAGCCCGGCCTACGAGCAGTACTTC.

V usage is TRBV28 and J usage is TRBJ1-1; maybe TRBD1 (6 bases). This CDR3 spans 13 amino acids. Germline CDR1 and CDR2: MDHEN and SYDVKM. Trimming stripped 6 bases from V and 8 bases from J, with 16 bases between. CDR3 nucleotides: TGTGCCAGCAGCAGGACAGCAACGCTAGAAGCTTTCTTT. It is translated as CASSRTATLEAFF.

This chain uses TRBV7-3 with TRBJ2-1; the match to TRBD2 covers 12 bases. This CDR3 comprises 15 residues. J gave up 9 bases and V 2 bases, and 5 bases lay outside the gene matches. Per germline, CDR1 SGHTA and CDR2 FQGTGA. CDR3 in amino acids: CASSLRLAGGTEQFF. CDR3 DNA sequence: TGTGCCAGCAGCTTACGCCTAGCGGGAGGGACTGAGCAGTTCTTC.

The chain uses TRBV5-1 and TRBJ2-5; TRBD2 aligns across 10 bases. V shed 4 bases and J 5 bases; nucleotides not matched to a gene: 17. The CDR3 extends over 18 amino acids. Germline CDR1 and CDR2: SGHRS and YFSETQ. CDR3 region: CASSRTASGSGGLETQYF. The CDR3 bases are TGCGCCAGCAGCCGGACGGCTAGCGGGAGCGGGGGACTGGAGACCCAGTACTTC.

Concerning this clone itself: Other DNA sequences of this sample code for an identical CDR3. V and J are TRBV19 and TRBJ2-1; tentative D call: TRBD1 (5 bases). Germline loops: CDR1 LNHDA, CDR2 SQIVND (reference sequence). There are 17 residues in the CDR3. V dropped 1 base and J dropped 0 bases, with 13 bases sitting between them. The CDR3 region is CASSIAQGRGSYNEQFF. The CDR3 DNA reads as TGTGCCAGTAGTATAGCCCAGGGAAGGGGCTCCTACAATGAGCAGTTCTTC.

This chain uses TRBV6-5 with TRBJ1-6; 8 bases are shared with TRBD1. The CDR3 consists of 15 residues. V shed 0 bases, J shed 7 bases, and the junction held 2 bases outside the gene matches. Germline V CDR1 and CDR2: MNHEY, SVGAGI. CDR3 region: CASSYSGTGNSPLHF. The DNA for the CDR3 is TGTGCCAGCAGTTACTCGGGGACAGGCAATTCACCCCTCCACTTT.

The rearrangement joins TRBV27 to TRBJ2-1; TRBD2 agrees at 13 bases. This CDR3 spans 17 amino acids. Per the germline V gene, CDR1 is MNHEY and CDR2 is SMNVEV (reference sequence). The V gene end was trimmed by 2 bases and the J gene end by 6 bases; junction bases not matched to a gene: 7. CDR3 DNA sequence: TGTGCCAGCAGTTTAGACCCCGGACTAGCGGGAGTCAATGAGCAGTTCTTC. Amino acid sequence: CASSLDPGLAGVNEQFF.

The chain combines TRBV29-1 with TRBJ2-5; D gene uncertain. This CDR3 has 12 residues. Germline values: CDR1 SQVTM, CDR2 ANQGSEA. V lost 6 bases and J lost 0, with 8 bases in between. The CDR3 DNA follows: TGCAGCGTCGAACGGTACCAAGAGACCCAGTACTTC. Protein product: CSVERYQETQYF.

J is TRBJ1-1 and V is TRBV7-2, with no clear D. This CDR3 comprises 16 residues. The V gene lost 1 base and the J gene lost 1 base, with 13 bases spanning the gap. Germline V gene data show CDR1 as SGHTA and CDR2 as FQGNSA. CDR3 bases: TGTGCCAGCAGCTTAGAAATTGGGCTGCCGAACACTGAAGCTTTCTTT. This codes for CASSLEIGLPNTEAFF.